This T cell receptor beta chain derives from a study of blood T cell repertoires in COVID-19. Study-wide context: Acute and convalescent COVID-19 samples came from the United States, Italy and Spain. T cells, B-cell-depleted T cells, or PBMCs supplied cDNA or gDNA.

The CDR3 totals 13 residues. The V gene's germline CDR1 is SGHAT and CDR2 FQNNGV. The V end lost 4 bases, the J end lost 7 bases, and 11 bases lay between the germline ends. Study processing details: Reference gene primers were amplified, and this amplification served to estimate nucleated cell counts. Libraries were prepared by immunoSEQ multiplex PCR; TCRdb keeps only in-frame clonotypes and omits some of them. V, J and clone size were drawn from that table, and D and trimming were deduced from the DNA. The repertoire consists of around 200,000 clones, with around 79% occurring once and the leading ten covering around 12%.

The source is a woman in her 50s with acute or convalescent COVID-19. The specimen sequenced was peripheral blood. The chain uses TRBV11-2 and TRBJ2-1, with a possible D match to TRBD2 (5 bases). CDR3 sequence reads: CASSSEGVNEQFF. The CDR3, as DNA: TGTGCCAGCAGCTCCGAGGGTGTGAATGAGCAGTTCTTC.